This T cell receptor beta chain was obtained from a study of breast tumors, draining lymph nodes, adjacent tissues (dated by TCRdb to between 2015 and 2016). For context, the study as a whole: TCR beta repertoires were compared across tumor, adjacent nontumor tissue and axillary lymph nodes obtained from breast cancer patients. In human breast cancer, the study set out to evaluate how tumor, surrounding tissue and draining lymph node repertoires relate to one another and whether T cells may move between these sites. What the work shows at the level of the full study, not this receptor alone: T-cell repertoire diversity in tumors was found to be lower than in lymph nodes but higher than in nontumor tissue, and preferential V and J gene usage was observed. In luminal-like breast cancer, tumor and nontumor tissue repertoires resembled each other significantly more than in basal-like breast cancer. The data were judged consistent with most tumor T cells deriving from the lymph node and then expanding within tumor tissue. The conclusion that tumor T cells originate in lymph nodes was framed as consistent with a hypothesis rather than directly demonstrated.

As encoded in the germline V gene, CDR1 is LGHNA while CDR2 is YNFKEQ. V loses 1 base, J loses 6 bases, and the germline ends lie 12 bases apart. Including the terminal cysteine and phenylalanine, the CDR3 comprises 15 residues. Only CDR3 DNA is held: 45 bases, read in frame from base 1. For sequencing, an Illumina HiSeq 2000 was employed. Multiplex PCR amplification was used to build the TCR beta chain libraries. High-throughput sequencing was used to analyze the amplified TCR beta chain products. TCRdb applied fastp at Q25 and MiXCR to the public reads, then kept only in-frame beta chains. A single entry per CDR3 protein holds the most common genes and DNA from its merged rows. This sample gives tens of thousands of distinct CDR3 sequences in total; 30% to 45% of them show up just once. Around 9.9% of the sample rests with the top ten. This clonotype has ten or more counts. Its antigen is still unknown. Per-base qualities were not stored, and no clone one base away is much larger.

The chain uses TRBV4-2 and TRBJ2-2; too little of a D gene remains to name it. Material: breast tumor tissue. The clonotype comes from a female donor with breast cancer. Some clones in this sample may be carry-over from other donors' samples. Here the CDR3 is given as CASSQGTAYAGELFF. The bases are TGTGCCAGCAGCCAAGGAACTGCGTACGCCGGGGAGCTGTTTTTT.